This section outlines one T cell receptor (beta chain) sequence together with its context. Looked up from germline, CDR1 is SEHNR and CDR2 is FQNEAQ (reference sequence). Trimming took 5 bases from V and 0 from J; bases not matched to a gene: 7. The length of the CDR3 is 17 residues. The data stem from a study of blood T cell repertoires in COVID-19. Study-level information: Samples of COVID-19 (acute and convalescent) were obtained from the United States, Italy and Spain.

Assay used: immunoSEQ multiplex PCR; TCRdb lists only in-frame clones, some missing. This sample carries about 200,000 clones, just under 90% of them seen once, and the ten largest clones take 3.5% to 4%. Participants reported their clinical history, and cohort assignment relied on those reports. The sequence was obtained from a woman aged 25 to 39 with acute COVID-19. This sequence joins TRBV7-9 and TRBJ1-3; TRBD1 agrees at 10 bases. Sequenced input: PBMCs or T cells enriched from blood (not recorded which). CDR3 sequence: CASSIPGQGSSGNTIYF. The CDR3 DNA reads as TGTGCCAGCAGCATTCCGGGACAGGGGAGCTCTGGAAACACCATATATTTT.